This T cell receptor (beta chain) was recovered during a study of response to subunit inactivated influenza vaccine. Study observations and caveats: Each seasonal influenza vaccination recruits few new T cells, the authors suggested.

CDR3 size: 17 residues. The V gene's germline CDR1 is LGHNT and CDR2 FRNRAP. V lost 0 bases, J lost 4 bases, and 16 bases lay in between. Each CDR3 protein is one row after TCRdb ran MiXCR on the RT-PCR reads. This table holds hundreds of thousands of distinct CDR3 sequences, around 25% found once. Of note for this clonotype: Its matching antigen is unknown.

This TCR was sampled from a man aged 45-60 years who received an inactivated influenza vaccine. V is TRBV12-5 and J is TRBJ2-1; no clear D. The starting material was CD4+ T cells sorted from PBMCs, obtained 5 to 6 days after vaccination. The DNA for the CDR3 is TGTGCTAGTGGTTTGGTAATCGGAGCTAACGGGTACAATGAGCAGTTCTTC. As protein: CASGLVIGANGYNEQFF.